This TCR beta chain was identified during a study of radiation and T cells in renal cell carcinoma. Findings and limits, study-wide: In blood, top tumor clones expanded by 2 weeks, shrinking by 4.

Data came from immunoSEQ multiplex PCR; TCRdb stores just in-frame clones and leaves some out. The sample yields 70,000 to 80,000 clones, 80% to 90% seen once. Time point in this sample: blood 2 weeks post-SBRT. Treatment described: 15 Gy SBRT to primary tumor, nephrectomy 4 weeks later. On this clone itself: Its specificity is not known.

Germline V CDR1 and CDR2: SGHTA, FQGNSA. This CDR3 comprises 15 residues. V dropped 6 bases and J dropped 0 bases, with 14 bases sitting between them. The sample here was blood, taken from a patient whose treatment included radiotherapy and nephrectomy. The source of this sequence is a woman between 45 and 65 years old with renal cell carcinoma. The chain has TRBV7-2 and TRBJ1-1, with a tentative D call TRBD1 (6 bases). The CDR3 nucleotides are TGTGCCAGCAGTAACGGGGGGCGGGTGAACACTGAAGCTTTCTTT. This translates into CASSNGGRVNTEAFF.